This T cell receptor (beta chain) was retrieved from a study of beta chain features in type 1 diabetes. Overall study results and limits: Within each of all four CD4+ subsets, Type 1 diabetes patients had TCRB CDR3s that were moderately but significantly shorter. Across patients, naive, central memory and Treg TCRB repertoires exhibited apparently greater similarity than was observed across healthy donors. Any HLA effect on TCRB rearrangement was left unresolved by small sub-analyses.

The isolated RNA, all of it, was reverse transcribed, so expressed TCRB transcripts were what got sequenced. The assay was immunoSEQ multiplex PCR, and TCRdb's table has in-frame clones only and misses some. The sample has about half a million clones; over 25% are singletons. This CDR3 comprises 12 residues. The germline V gene encodes CDR1 MNHEY and CDR2 SMNVEV (reference sequence). Trimming took 6 bases from V and 8 from J, leaving 11 bases between them. This clone came up a few times. The antigen is unknown. The authors obtained over 95% purity in all sorted populations. Material: naive CD4+ T cells from blood. The gene calls are TRBV27 and TRBJ2-1, with TRBD1 as a possible D gene (6 bases). This sequence originates from a man between 18 and 29 years old in good health. Here the CDR3 reads CASRTRGDEQFF. The CDR3 coding sequence is TGTGCCAGCAGGACCAGGGGCGATGAGCAGTTCTTC.